Listed here are 19 T cell receptor beta chains from one sample, sequenced in a study of blood T cell repertoires in COVID-19. Produced via immunoSEQ multiplex PCR; TCRdb's table is partial and in-frame only. The table includes fewer than 45,000 clones, 65% to 80% detected once. The sequenced sample was peripheral blood. Every receptor here comes from a man in his 60s with active COVID-19.

The gene calls are TRBV3-1 (or the pseudogene TRBV3-2) and TRBJ2-1, with TRBD2 identical over 10 bases. CDR1 LGHDT and CDR2 YNNKEL come from the germline V gene (reference sequence). The CDR3 runs to 17 residues. V lost 5 bases to trimming and J lost 4 bases; unmatched junction nucleotides: 11. This CDR3 reads CASSFRRLAGRYNEQFF. Written as DNA, the CDR3 is TGTGCCAGCAGCTTTCGCAGACTAGCGGGCAGGTACAATGAGCAGTTCTTC.

The chain uses TRBV19 and TRBJ1-5; 9 bases match TRBD1. The junction had 7 bases not matched to a gene; V was cut back by 5 bases and J by 5 bases. The CDR3 has 15 amino acids. CDR1 is LNHDA and CDR2 is SQIVND in the germline V gene (reference sequence). CDR3 protein: CASSPGTGSHQPQHF. The DNA for the CDR3 is TGTGCCAGTAGTCCCGGGACAGGGTCGCATCAGCCCCAGCATTTT.

CDR3 residues: CASRPEPQGTYGYTF. DNA for the CDR3: TGTGCCAGCAGGCCCGAACCACAGGGGACCTATGGCTACACCTTC. This sequence joins TRBV6-6 and TRBJ1-2; 7 bases fit TRBD1. Germline V gives CDR1 MNHNY, CDR2 SVGAGI (reference sequence). Losses at the gene ends were 6 bases for V and 4 bases for J; bases not matched to a gene: 11. This CDR3 region has 15 residues.

This clone is a singleton in its sample. The chain is built from TRBV12-3 or TRBV12-4 and TRBJ1-5; a possible D gene is TRBD1 (5 bases). This CDR3 is built from 13 residues. V was shortened by 3 bases and J by 4 bases, with 7 bases between the two germline ends. CDR3 region: CASSFSGNQPQHF. CDR3 nucleotide sequence: TGTGCCAGCAGTTTTTCAGGGAATCAGCCCCAGCATTTT.

The V call is TRBV2, the J call TRBJ1-6; 7 bases align to TRBD1. The CDR3 extends over 14 amino acids. V dropped 7 bases and J dropped 7; count of bases not matched to a gene: 7. Germline V gene sequence: CDR1 SNHLY, CDR2 FYNNEI. The CDR3 coding sequence is TGTGCCAGCACTTCCGGGACAGCGAATTCACCCCTCCACTTT. Amino acid sequence: CASTSGTANSPLHF. Together with reference TRBV2 and TRBJ1-6, the CDR3 gives the full variable domain: EPEVTQTPSHQVTQMGQEVILRCVPISNHLYFYWYRQILGQKVEFLVSFYNNEISEKSEIFDDQFSVERPDGSNFTLKIRSTKLEDSAMYFCASTSGTANSPLHFGNGTRLTVT.

The chain uses TRBV3-1 (or the pseudogene TRBV3-2) and TRBJ2-5, with 12 bases that match TRBD1. The CDR3 runs to 16 residues. Looked up from germline, CDR1 is LGHDT and CDR2 is YNNKEL (reference sequence). After removal of 0 bases from V and 5 bases from J, the junction contained 4 bases not matched to a gene. The CDR3 region is CASSQEGTGGRETQYF. CDR3 coding DNA: TGTGCCAGCAGCCAAGAGGGGACAGGGGGCCGGGAGACCCAGTACTTC.

This clone was counted a few times. CDR3 loop: CASSASGDFTDTQYF. The CDR3, as DNA: TGTGCCAGCAGTGCCAGCGGGGACTTCACAGATACGCAGTATTTT. The chain recombines TRBV25-1 with TRBJ2-3; the match to TRBD2 covers 7 bases. The germline V gene encodes CDR1 MGHDK and CDR2 SYGVNS. The CDR3 consists of 15 residues. V shed 4 bases, J shed 2 bases, and the junction held 6 bases outside the gene matches.

V usage is TRBV7-2 and J usage is TRBJ1-2, with a weak D call TRBD1 (6 bases). Germline V lookup: CDR1 SGHTA, CDR2 FQGNSA. The CDR3 sequence is 15 residues long. V lost 3 bases and J lost 4, with 15 bases in between. CDR3 protein: CASSLGAPKGYGYTF. CDR3 DNA sequence: TGTGCCAGCAGCTTGGGGGCCCCTAAGGGCTATGGCTACACCTTC.

The chain has TRBV7-9 and TRBJ1-1; tentatively, D is TRBD1 (5 bases). V dropped 1 base and J dropped 6 bases, with 12 bases sitting between them. Germline lookup yields CDR1 SEHNR and CDR2 FQNEAQ (reference sequence). The length of the CDR3 is 14 residues. In nucleotides, the CDR3 is TGTGCCAGCAGCTTAGAAGGGGTTGTCGCTGAAGCTTTCTTT. Amino acid sequence: CASSLEGVVAEAFF. Full variable domain (remainder filled in from reference TRBV7-9 and TRBJ1-1): DTGVSQNPRHKITKRGQNVTFRCDPISEHNRLYWYRQTLGQGPEFLTYFQNEAQLEKSRLLSDRFSAERPKGSFSTLEIQRTEQGDSAMYLCASSLEGVVAEAFFGQGTRLTVV.

The chain joins TRBV11-2 to TRBJ1-5; D perhaps matches TRBD1 (6 bases). Germline values: CDR1 SGHAT, CDR2 FQNNGV. Deletions cut 5 bases from V and 3 bases from J, with 17 bases between. CDR3 length: 16 amino acids. The CDR3 here is CASSDTTQGFNQPQHF. In nucleotides, the CDR3 is TGTGCCAGCAGCGATACCACACAGGGTTTCAATCAGCCCCAGCATTTT. The full variable domain, rest sourced from reference TRBV11-2 and TRBJ1-5, is EAGVAQSPRYKIIEKRQSVAFWCNPISGHATLYWYQQILGQGPKLLIQFQNNGVVDDSQLPKDRFSAERLKGVDSTLKIQPAKLEDSAVYLCASSDTTQGFNQPQHFGDGTRLSIL.

This clone was counted between two and nine times. V and J are TRBV29-1 and TRBJ1-1, with 8 bases aligning to TRBD1. Losses at the gene ends were 5 bases for V and 1 base for J; bases not matched to a gene: 6. CDR3 length: 14 amino acids. The germline V gene encodes CDR1 SQVTM and CDR2 ANQGSEA. The CDR3 spells CSVSTGTGNTEAFF. The CDR3 coding sequence is TGCAGCGTTTCAACCGGGACAGGGAACACTGAAGCTTTCTTT.

The rearrangement links TRBV6-6 to TRBJ1-2; 7 nucleotides align to TRBD1. The V gene's germline CDR1 is MNHNY and CDR2 SVGAGI (reference sequence). The CDR3 extends over 12 amino acids. V lost 6 bases, J lost 8 bases, and 6 bases stayed unmatched. CDR3 in DNA: TGTGCCAGCAGGACAGGGAGGAGCGGCTACACCTTC. Residues: CASRTGRSGYTF.

This chain connects TRBV5-4 to TRBJ2-3; D possibly corresponds to TRBD2 (6 bases). Between the trimmed V and J ends, which lost 2 bases and 0 bases, there was a span of 10 bases. This CDR3 is 15 amino acids long. Germline CDR1 SGHNT, CDR2 YYREEE (reference sequence). CDR3 sequence reads: CASSLRGFSTDTQYF. In DNA, the CDR3 is TGTGCCAGCAGCTTACGGGGGTTTAGCACAGATACGCAGTATTTT.

The CDR3 loop is CASIGMGRDNNEQFF. In nucleotides, the CDR3 is TGTGCCAGCATCGGGATGGGTAGAGACAACAATGAGCAGTTCTTC. The gene calls are TRBV6-6 and TRBJ2-1; D possibly corresponds to TRBD2 (5 bases). The V end was cut by 7 bases, the J end by 5 bases, with 18 bases between. Germline CDR1 reads MNHNY; CDR2 reads SVGAGI (reference sequence). The CDR3 is made up of 15 amino acids.

The V and J genes are TRBV9 and TRBJ1-5; D may be TRBD1 (5 bases). Germline V lookup: CDR1 SGDLS, CDR2 YYNGEE. V was shortened by 7 bases and J by 2 bases, with 10 bases between the two germline ends. The CDR3 contains 13 residues. The CDR3 spells CASGGEGNQPQHF. In nucleotides, the CDR3 is TGTGCCAGCGGAGGGGAGGGCAATCAGCCCCAGCATTTT.

The genes are TRBV6-2 or TRBV6-3 and TRBJ1-1; D ambiguous. V lost 7 bases, J lost 0 bases, and 12 bases lay in between. The CDR3 extends over 14 amino acids. The germline gives CDR1 MNHEY, CDR2 SVGEGT. The CDR3 is CASTPGRLNTEAFF. The DNA of the CDR3 is TGTGCCAGCACCCCCGGCAGGCTGAACACTGAAGCTTTCTTT.

The chain links TRBV7-2 to TRBJ1-2; a possible D gene is TRBD1 (6 bases). The germline V and J ends were trimmed by 1 base and 6 bases, with 12 bases remaining between them. This CDR3 region has 14 residues. Germline-derived CDR1 and CDR2 are SGHTA and FQGNSA. Written as DNA, the CDR3 is TGTGCCAGCAGCTTAGAGAGGACAGCCCATGGCTACACCTTC. It encodes CASSLERTAHGYTF.

CDR3 DNA: TGTGCCAGCAGTTTATCCTCCAGCGGGGGTGGGAATGAGCAGTTCTTC. Protein sequence: CASSLSSSGGGNEQFF. The chain links TRBV27 to TRBJ2-1; 8 bases map to TRBD2. Germline V gene lookup returns CDR1 MNHEY and CDR2 SMNVEV (reference sequence). There are 16 residues in the CDR3. Trimming removed 0 bases from V and 7 bases from J; junction bases left unmatched: 8.

The V and J genes are TRBV20-1 and TRBJ2-7; D gene unclear. The CDR3 totals 11 residues. Germline CDR1 DFQATT, CDR2 SNEGSKA (reference sequence). V lost 6 bases and J lost 0, with 6 bases in between. The CDR3 reads CSAHSSYEQYF. The CDR3 bases are TGCAGTGCCCATAGCTCCTACGAGCAGTACTTC.